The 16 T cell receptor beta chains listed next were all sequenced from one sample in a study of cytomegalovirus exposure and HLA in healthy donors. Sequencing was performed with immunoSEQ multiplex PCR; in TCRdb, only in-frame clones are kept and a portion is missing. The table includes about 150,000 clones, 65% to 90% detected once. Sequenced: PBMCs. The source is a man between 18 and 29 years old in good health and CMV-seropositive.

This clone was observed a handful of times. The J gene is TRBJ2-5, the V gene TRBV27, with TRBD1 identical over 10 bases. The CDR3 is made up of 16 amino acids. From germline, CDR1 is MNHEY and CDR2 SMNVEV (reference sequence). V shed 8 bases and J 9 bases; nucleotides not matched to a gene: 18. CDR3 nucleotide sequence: TGTGCCAGCCGGCGGGGAACCGGGACAGGGGAGGAGGCCCAGTACTTC. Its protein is CASRRGTGTGEEAQYF.

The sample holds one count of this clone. CDR3 in amino acids: CASSLAPGLAGYNEQFF. In DNA, the CDR3 is TGTGCCAGCAGCTTAGCCCCGGGACTAGCGGGATACAATGAGCAGTTCTTC. This chain uses TRBV7-6 with TRBJ2-1; 13 bases agree with TRBD2. This CDR3 has 17 amino acids. Unmatched junction bases numbered 3, after V lost 0 bases and J lost 4 bases. CDR1 SGHVS and CDR2 FNYEAQ come from the germline V gene.

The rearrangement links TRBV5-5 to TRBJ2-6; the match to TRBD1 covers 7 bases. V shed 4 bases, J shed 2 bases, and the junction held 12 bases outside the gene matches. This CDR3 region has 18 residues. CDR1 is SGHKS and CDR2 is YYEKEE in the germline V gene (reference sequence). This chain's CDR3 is CASSQLTGPPPGANVLTF. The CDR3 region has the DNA TGTGCCAGCAGCCAATTGACAGGGCCACCACCTGGGGCCAACGTCCTGACTTTC.

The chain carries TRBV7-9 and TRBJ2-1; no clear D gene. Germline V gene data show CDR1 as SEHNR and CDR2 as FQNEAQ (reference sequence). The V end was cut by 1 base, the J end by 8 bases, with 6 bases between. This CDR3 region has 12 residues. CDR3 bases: TGTGCCAGCAGCTTAGGACGGGATGAGCAGTTCTTC. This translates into CASSLGRDEQFF.

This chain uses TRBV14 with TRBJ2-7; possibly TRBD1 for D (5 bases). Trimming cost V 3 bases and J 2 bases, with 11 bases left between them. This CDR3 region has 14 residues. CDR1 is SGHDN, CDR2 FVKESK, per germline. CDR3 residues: CASSQGLQPYEQYF. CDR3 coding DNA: TGTGCCAGCAGCCAGGGGCTCCAACCCTACGAGCAGTACTTC.

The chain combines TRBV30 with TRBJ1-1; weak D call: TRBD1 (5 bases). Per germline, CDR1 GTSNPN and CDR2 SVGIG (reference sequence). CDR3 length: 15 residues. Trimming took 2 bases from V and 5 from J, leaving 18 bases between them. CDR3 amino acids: CAWSPGGGVGTEAFF. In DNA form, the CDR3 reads TGTGCCTGGAGTCCCGGGGGAGGGGTGGGGACTGAAGCTTTCTTT. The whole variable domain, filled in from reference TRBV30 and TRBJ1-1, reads SQTIHQWPATLVQPVGSPLSLECTVEGTSNPNLYWYRQAAGRGLQLLFYSVGIGQISSEVPQNLSASRPQDRQFILSSKKLLLSDSGFYLCAWSPGGGVGTEAFFGQGTRLTVV.

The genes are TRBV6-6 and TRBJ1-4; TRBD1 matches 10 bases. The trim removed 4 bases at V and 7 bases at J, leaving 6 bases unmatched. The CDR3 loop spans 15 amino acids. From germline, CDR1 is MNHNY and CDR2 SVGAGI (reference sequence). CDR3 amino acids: CASSSTTGGGEKLFF. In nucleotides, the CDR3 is TGTGCCAGCAGTTCCACGACAGGGGGCGGTGAAAAACTGTTTTTT.

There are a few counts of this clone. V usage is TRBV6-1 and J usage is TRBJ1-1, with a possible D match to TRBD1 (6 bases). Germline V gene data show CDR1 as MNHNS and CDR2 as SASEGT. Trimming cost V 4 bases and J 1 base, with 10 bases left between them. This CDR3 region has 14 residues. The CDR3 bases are TGTGCCAGCAGTGCCCGGGGACAGAACACTGAAGCTTTCTTT. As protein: CASSARGQNTEAFF.

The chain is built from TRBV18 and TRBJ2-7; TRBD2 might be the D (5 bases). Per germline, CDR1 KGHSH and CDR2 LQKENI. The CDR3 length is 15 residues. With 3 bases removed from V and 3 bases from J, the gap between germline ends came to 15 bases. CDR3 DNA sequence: TGTGCCAGCTCACCGGGAGCCTCCTCGGGCTACGAGCAGTACTTC. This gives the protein CASSPGASSGYEQYF.

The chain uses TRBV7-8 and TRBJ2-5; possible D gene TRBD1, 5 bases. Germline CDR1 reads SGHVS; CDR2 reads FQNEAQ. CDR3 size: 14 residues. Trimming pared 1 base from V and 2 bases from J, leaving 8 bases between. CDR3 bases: TGTGCCAGCAGCTTAGGGCAGGGACAAGAGACCCAGTACTTC. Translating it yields CASSLGQGQETQYF. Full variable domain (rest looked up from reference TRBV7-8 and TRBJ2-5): GAGVSQSPRYKVAKRGQDVALRCDPISGHVSLFWYQQALGQGPEFLTYFQNEAQLDKSGLPSDRFFAERPEGSVSTLKIQRTQQEDSAVYLCASSLGQGQETQYFGPGTRLLVL.

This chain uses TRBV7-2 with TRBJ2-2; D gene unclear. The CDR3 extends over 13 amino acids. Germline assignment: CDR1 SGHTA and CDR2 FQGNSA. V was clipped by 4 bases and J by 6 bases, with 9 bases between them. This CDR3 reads CASSSIDSGELFF. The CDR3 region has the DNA TGTGCCAGCAGCTCTATCGATTCCGGGGAGCTGTTTTTT.

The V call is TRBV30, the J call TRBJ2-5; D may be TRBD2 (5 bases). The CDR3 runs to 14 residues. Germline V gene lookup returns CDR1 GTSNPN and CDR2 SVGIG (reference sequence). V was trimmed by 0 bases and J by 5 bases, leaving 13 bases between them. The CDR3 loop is CAWSVGGSQETQYF. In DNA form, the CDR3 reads TGTGCCTGGAGTGTTGGTGGGAGCCAGGAGACCCAGTACTTC.

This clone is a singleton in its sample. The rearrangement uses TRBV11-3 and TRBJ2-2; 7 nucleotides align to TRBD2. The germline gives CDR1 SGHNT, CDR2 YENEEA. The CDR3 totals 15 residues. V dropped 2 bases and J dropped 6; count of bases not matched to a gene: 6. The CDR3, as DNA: TGTGCCAGCAGCTTACTGGCGGGGGTTCCCGGGGAGCTGTTTTTT. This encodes CASSLLAGVPGELFF.

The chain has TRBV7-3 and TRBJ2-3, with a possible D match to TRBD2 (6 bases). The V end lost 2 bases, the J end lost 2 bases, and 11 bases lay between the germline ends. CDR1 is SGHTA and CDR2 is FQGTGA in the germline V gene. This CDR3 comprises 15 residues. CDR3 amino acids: CASSLLGGDTDTQYF. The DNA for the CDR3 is TGTGCCAGCAGCTTACTCGGCGGGGACACAGATACGCAGTATTTT.

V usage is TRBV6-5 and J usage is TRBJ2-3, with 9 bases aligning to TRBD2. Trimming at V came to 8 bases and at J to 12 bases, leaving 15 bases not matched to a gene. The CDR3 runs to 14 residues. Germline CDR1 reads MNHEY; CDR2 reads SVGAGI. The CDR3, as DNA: TGTGCCAGCGCCGGTGCGGGGGGGCCTAATTCTCAGTATTTT. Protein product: CASAGAGGPNSQYF.

The CDR3 DNA reads TGTGCCAGCAGCCTGACAGGGGTGGCGCCCCAGCATTTT. Translating it yields CASSLTGVAPQHF. The chain couples TRBV5-5 to TRBJ1-5; 8 bases match TRBD1. Germline CDR1 is SGHKS and CDR2 is YYEKEE (reference sequence). The CDR3 extends over 13 amino acids. V dropped 4 bases and J dropped 9; count of bases not matched to a gene: 6. Supplemented by reference TRBV5-5 and TRBJ1-5, the full variable domain reads DAGVTQSPTHLIKTRGQQVTLRCSPISGHKSVSWYQQVLGQGPQFIFQYYEKEERGRGNFPDRFSARQFPNYSSELNVNALLLGDSALYLCASSLTGVAPQHFGDGTRLSIL.